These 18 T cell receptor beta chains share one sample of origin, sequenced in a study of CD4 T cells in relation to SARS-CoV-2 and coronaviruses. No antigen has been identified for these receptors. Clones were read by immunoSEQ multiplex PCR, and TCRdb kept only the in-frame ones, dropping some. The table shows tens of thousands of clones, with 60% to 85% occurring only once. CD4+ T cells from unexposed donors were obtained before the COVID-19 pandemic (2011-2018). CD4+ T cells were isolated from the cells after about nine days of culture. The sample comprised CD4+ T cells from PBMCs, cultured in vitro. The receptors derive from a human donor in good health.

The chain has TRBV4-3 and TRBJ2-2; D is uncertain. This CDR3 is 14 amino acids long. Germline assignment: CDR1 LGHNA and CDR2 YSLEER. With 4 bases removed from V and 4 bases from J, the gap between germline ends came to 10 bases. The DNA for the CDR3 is TGCGCCAGCAGCCGTCCCGAGGCCACCGGGGAGCTGTTTTTT. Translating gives CASSRPEATGELFF.

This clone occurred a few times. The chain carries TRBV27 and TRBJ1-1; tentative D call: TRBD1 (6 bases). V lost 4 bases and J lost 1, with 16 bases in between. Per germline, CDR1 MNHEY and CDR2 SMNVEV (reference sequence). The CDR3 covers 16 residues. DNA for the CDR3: TGTGCCAGCAGTTCGGTTCAGGGGCTACCGAACACTGAAGCTTTCTTT. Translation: CASSSVQGLPNTEAFF.

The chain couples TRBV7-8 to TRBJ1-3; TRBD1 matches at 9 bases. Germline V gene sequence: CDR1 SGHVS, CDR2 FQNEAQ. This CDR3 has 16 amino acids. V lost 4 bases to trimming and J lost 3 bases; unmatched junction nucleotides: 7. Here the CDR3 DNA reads TGTGCCAGCAGCTGGACCGGGACAGGGTTTGGAAACACCATATATTTT. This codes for CASSWTGTGFGNTIYF.

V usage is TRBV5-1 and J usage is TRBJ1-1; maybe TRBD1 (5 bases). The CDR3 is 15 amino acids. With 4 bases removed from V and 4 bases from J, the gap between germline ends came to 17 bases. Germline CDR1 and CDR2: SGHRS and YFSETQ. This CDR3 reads CASSRGVDVGTEAFF. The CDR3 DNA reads TGCGCCAGCAGCCGGGGGGTGGACGTCGGCACTGAAGCTTTCTTT.

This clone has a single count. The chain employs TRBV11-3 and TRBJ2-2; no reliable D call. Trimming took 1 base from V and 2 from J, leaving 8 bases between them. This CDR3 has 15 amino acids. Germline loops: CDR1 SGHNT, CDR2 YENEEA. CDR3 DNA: TGTGCCAGCAGCTTAGTCACGGCTAACACCGGGGAGCTGTTTTTT. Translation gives CASSLVTANTGELFF.

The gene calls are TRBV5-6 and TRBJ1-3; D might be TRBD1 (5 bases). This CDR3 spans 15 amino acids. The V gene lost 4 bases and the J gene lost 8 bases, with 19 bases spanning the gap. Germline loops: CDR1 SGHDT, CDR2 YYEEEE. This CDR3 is CASSTTGPLVDTIYF. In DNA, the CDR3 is TGTGCCAGCAGCACCACAGGCCCTCTGGTGGACACCATATATTTT.

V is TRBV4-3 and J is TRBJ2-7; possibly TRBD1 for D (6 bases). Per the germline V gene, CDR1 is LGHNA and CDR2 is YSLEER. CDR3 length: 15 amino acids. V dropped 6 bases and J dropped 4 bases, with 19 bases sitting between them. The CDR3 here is CASRQFSTGAYEQYF. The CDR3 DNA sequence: TGCGCCAGCAGGCAGTTCTCGACAGGAGCTTACGAGCAGTACTTC.

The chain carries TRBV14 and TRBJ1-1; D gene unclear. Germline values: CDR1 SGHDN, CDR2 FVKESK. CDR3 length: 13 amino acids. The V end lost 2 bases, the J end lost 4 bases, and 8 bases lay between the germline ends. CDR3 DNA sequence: TGTGCCAGCAGCCAACAGCTGGGCACTGAAGCTTTCTTT. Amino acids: CASSQQLGTEAFF.

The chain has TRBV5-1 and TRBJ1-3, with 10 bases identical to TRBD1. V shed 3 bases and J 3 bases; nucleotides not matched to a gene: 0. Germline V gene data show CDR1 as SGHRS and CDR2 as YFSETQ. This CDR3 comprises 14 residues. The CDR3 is CASSWTGGGNTIYF. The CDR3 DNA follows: TGCGCCAGCAGCTGGACAGGGGGTGGAAACACCATATATTTT.

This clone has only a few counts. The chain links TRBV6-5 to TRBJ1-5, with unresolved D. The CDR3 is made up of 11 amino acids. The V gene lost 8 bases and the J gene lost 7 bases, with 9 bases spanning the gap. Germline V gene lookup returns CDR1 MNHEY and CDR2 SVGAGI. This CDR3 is CASGAIQPQHF. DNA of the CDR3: TGTGCCAGCGGCGCAATCCAGCCCCAGCATTTT.

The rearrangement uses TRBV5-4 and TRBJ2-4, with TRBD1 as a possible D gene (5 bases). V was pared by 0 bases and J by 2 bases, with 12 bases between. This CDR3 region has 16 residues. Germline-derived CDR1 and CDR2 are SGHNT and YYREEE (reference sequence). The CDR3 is CASSLGQTDPKNIQYF. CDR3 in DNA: TGTGCCAGCAGCTTGGGACAGACAGATCCCAAAAACATTCAGTACTTC.

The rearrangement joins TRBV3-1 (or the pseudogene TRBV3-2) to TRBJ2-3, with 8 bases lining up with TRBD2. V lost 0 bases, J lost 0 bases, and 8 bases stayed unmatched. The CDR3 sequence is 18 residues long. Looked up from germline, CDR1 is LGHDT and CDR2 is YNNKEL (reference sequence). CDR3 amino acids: CASSQDFSSGPSTDTQYF. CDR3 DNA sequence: TGTGCCAGCAGCCAAGATTTTTCTAGCGGGCCTAGCACAGATACGCAGTATTTT.

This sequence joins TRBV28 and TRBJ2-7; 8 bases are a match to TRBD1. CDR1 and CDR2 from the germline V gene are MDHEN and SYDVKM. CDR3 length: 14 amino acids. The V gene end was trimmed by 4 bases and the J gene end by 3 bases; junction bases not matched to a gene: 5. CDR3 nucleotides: TGTGCCAGCAGTTCAAACACAGGGGGCTACGAGCAGTACTTC. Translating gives CASSSNTGGYEQYF.

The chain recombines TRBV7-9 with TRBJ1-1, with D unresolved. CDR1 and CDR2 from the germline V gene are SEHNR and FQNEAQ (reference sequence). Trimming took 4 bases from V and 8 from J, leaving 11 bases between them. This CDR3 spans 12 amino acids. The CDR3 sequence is CASSSPPSEAFF. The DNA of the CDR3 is TGTGCCAGCAGCTCGCCCCCCTCGGAAGCTTTCTTT.

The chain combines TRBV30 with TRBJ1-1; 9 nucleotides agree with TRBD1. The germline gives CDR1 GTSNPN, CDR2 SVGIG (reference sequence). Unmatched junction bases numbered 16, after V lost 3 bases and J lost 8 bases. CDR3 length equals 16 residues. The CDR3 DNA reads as TGTGCCTGGAGCCCTCTACAGGGGGCGGTAATTTTCGAAGCTTTCTTT. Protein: CAWSPLQGAVIFEAFF.

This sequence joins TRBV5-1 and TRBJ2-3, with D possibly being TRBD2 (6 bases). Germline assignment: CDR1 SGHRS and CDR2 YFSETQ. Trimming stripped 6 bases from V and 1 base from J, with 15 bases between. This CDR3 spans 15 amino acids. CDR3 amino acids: CASNQEGYGTDTQYF. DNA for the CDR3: TGCGCCAGCAATCAGGAGGGATACGGCACAGATACGCAGTATTTT.

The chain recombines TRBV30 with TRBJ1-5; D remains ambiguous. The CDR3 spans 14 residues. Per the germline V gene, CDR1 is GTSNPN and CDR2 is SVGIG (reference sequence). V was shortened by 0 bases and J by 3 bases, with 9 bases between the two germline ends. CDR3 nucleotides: TGTGCCTGGAGTGTGGTAAGGAACAATCAGCCCCAGCATTTT. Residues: CAWSVVRNNQPQHF.

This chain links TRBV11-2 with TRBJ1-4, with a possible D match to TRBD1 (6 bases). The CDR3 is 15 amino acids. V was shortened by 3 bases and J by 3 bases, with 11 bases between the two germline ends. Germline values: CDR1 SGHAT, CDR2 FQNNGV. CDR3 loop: CASSLQGMANEKLFF. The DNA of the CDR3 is TGTGCCAGCAGCTTGCAGGGGATGGCTAATGAAAAACTGTTTTTT.